The clone carrying this T cell receptor beta chain has a handful of counts. Its antigen is not known. Germline loops: CDR1 DFQATT, CDR2 SNEGSKA (reference sequence). The CDR3 consists of 15 residues. V dropped 7 bases and J dropped 9 bases, with 27 bases sitting between them. From 5'RACE with constant-segment primers came TCR alpha and TCR beta cDNA libraries that carried sample barcodes and UMIs. TCRdb independently ran MiXCR on the 5' RACE reads; one entry per CDR3 protein. The sample includes 280,000 or so distinct CDR3 sequences, over 15% of them seen just once. This sample stems from a study of T-cell memory formation after mild COVID-19. Study overall: Largely donor-specific TCR clusters were found. The study's findings and limits: Memory cells collected pre-infection included some clones that later responded, suggesting cross-reactive memory joined. Second-wave clones that peaked on day 37 lacked confirmed SARS-CoV-2 specificity.

The sequence derives from a man aged 18 to 29 who had mild COVID-19 (a few samples of this study predate the infection). Cell type and time point are not known. Sequencing was performed on PBMCs or a T cell subset sorted from them (not recorded which). The chain has TRBV20-1 and TRBJ1-2; no firm D call. The CDR3 coding sequence is TGCAGTGGATTCCCATACCTGGACGGAATTTATAGCTACACCTTC. Translated: CSGFPYLDGIYSYTF.